The 19 T cell receptor beta chains in this list originate from one sample, sequenced in a study of graft-versus-host responses after intestinal transplantation. Which antigens these TCRs recognize remains unknown. The assay was immunoSEQ multiplex PCR, and TCRdb's table has in-frame clones only and misses some. The sample lists some 120,000 clones; 75% to 95% were seen once. The source material was unstimulated CD4+ T cells sorted from spleen or lymph node cells, sampled before intestinal transplant. The receptors were gathered from a human donor who received an intestinal transplant.

With respect to this clone: The same CDR3 is also encoded by other DNA sequences in this sample. V usage is TRBV5-1 and J usage is TRBJ1-2; perhaps TRBD1 as D (5 bases). CDR3 length equals 14 residues. Trimming removed 2 bases from V and 0 bases from J, with 8 bases in between. The germline CDR1 and CDR2 sequences are SGHRS and YFSETQ. CDR3 sequence (DNA): TGCGCCAGCAGCTTACGGGACTCTAACTATGGCTACACCTTC. Translation: CASSLRDSNYGYTF.

This clone was recorded once. The chain's CDR3 is CASSPGTGVEQYF. CDR3 DNA: TGTGCCAGCTCACCCGGGACAGGGGTCGAGCAGTACTTC. The genes are TRBV18 and TRBJ2-7, with 10 bases matching TRBD1. The CDR3 has 13 residues. The V segment lost 3 bases and the J segment 6 bases; nucleotides outside the gene matches: 2. CDR1 and CDR2 (germline): KGHSH, LQKENI.

This clone was counted a single time. CDR3 sequence reads: CASSPRTGLNTEAFF. The DNA for the CDR3 is TGTGCCAGCTCACCCCGGACAGGGCTGAACACTGAAGCTTTCTTT. The chain joins TRBV18 to TRBJ1-1; the match to TRBD1 covers 8 bases. Germline V gene lookup returns CDR1 KGHSH and CDR2 LQKENI. Trimming took 3 bases from V and 0 from J; bases not matched to a gene: 3. This CDR3 is built from 15 residues.

V gene TRBV15 combines with J gene TRBJ1-2; no firm D call. The CDR3 has 13 residues. V shed 3 bases and J shed 0 bases, with 5 bases lying between them. Germline lookup yields CDR1 LNHNV and CDR2 YYDKDF (reference sequence). The DNA of the CDR3 is TGTGCCACCAGCAGCGGGACTAACTATGGCTACACCTTC. Its translation is CATSSGTNYGYTF.

The gene calls are TRBV5-1 and TRBJ2-3; 10 bases align to TRBD2. The CDR3 runs 15 residues. V shed 8 bases, J shed 2 bases, and the junction held 8 bases outside the gene matches. Germline-derived CDR1 and CDR2 are SGHRS and YFSETQ. CDR3 in amino acids: CASLPTSGTTDTQYF. The DNA of the CDR3 is TGCGCCAGTCTTCCAACTAGCGGGACCACAGATACGCAGTATTTT.

This chain joins TRBV6-5 and TRBJ2-7, with D maybe TRBD1 (5 bases). Trimming left V 4 bases short and J 8 bases short, with 9 bases between. Germline lookup yields CDR1 MNHEY and CDR2 SVGAGI. This CDR3 spans 11 amino acids. Here the CDR3 DNA reads TGTGCCAGCAGTTTGCAGGGAAAGCAGTACTTC. Its protein product is CASSLQGKQYF.

The CDR3 nucleotides are TGTGCCAGCAGTAGACTAGCGGGAGTGGGGGATGAGCAGTTCTTC. This encodes CASSRLAGVGDEQFF. V usage is TRBV2 and J usage is TRBJ2-1; 12 nucleotides line up with TRBD2. Germline CDR1 and CDR2: SNHLY and FYNNEI. J was trimmed by 8 bases and V by 5 bases; bases with no gene match: 7. The CDR3 sequence is 15 residues long.

V and J are TRBV19 and TRBJ1-2; no clear D gene. Germline lookup yields CDR1 LNHDA and CDR2 SQIVND (reference sequence). The V and J ends lost 0 bases and 5 bases respectively, with 10 bases between them. There are 14 residues in the CDR3. CDR3 residues: CASSIDLGLYGYTF. In DNA, the CDR3 is TGTGCCAGTAGTATAGATCTCGGGTTATATGGCTACACCTTC.

This chain joins TRBV11-2 and TRBJ1-5, with 9 nucleotides matching TRBD1. V shed 5 bases and J 7 bases; nucleotides not matched to a gene: 3. Germline V CDR1 and CDR2: SGHAT, FQNNGV. This CDR3 comprises 13 residues. The CDR3 reads CASSDRGNQPQHF. The CDR3 DNA reads as TGTGCCAGCAGCGACAGGGGGAACCAGCCCCAGCATTTT.

The chain links TRBV2 to TRBJ2-7, with D possibly being TRBD1 (6 bases). Trimming shortened V by 5 bases and J by 4 bases, and 18 bases separated the two germline ends. Per germline, CDR1 SNHLY and CDR2 FYNNEI. The CDR3 has 15 amino acids. The CDR3 DNA reads as TGTGCCAGCAGTTACCAGGGGTTCCCCAATTACGAGCAGTACTTC. Translating gives CASSYQGFPNYEQYF.

For the CDR3, the DNA is TGTGCCAGCAGCTTAGGGGCAGGTGATTACTACGAGCAGTACTTC. It is translated as CASSLGAGDYYEQYF. The chain is built from TRBV7-3 and TRBJ2-5, with D perhaps TRBD1 (5 bases). The end of the DNA aligns better with TRBJ2-7, so the J call may be wrong. The CDR3 sequence is 15 residues long. In germline, CDR1 is SGHTA, CDR2 FQGTGA.

This rearrangement joins TRBV4-3 to TRBJ1-1, with a tentative D call TRBD1 (5 bases). The CDR3 is 14 residues long. CDR1 LGHNA and CDR2 YSLEER come from the germline V gene. Trimming shortened V by 1 base and J by 8 bases, and 14 bases separated the two germline ends. CDR3 nucleotide sequence: TGCGCCAGCAGCCAAGTAGGTCTTGGGGCAGAAGCTTTCTTT. Translation gives CASSQVGLGAEAFF.

V gene TRBV6-6 combines with J gene TRBJ2-7, with no clear D. V lost 6 bases and J lost 0, with 12 bases in between. The germline V gene has CDR1 MNHNY and CDR2 SVGAGI (reference sequence). CDR3 length: 14 residues. In DNA form, the CDR3 reads TGTGCCAGCAGGGTCACCTTGAGCTCCTACGAGCAGTACTTC. This translates into CASRVTLSSYEQYF.

This clone was seen just once. The genes are TRBV6-1 and TRBJ1-1; 8 nucleotides align to TRBD1. Germline V gene data show CDR1 as MNHNS and CDR2 as SASEGT. The V gene end was trimmed by 3 bases and the J gene end by 0 bases; junction bases not matched to a gene: 12. The CDR3 has 18 residues. CDR3 protein: CASSDPSRTGIMNTEAFF. CDR3 in DNA: TGTGCCAGCAGTGATCCCAGTCGGACAGGGATAATGAACACTGAAGCTTTCTTT.

The rearrangement links TRBV10-1 to TRBJ2-2; 7 nucleotides match TRBD1. The trim removed 11 bases at V and 4 bases at J, leaving 7 bases unmatched. The CDR3 sequence is 13 residues long. The germline gives CDR1 WNHNN, CDR2 SYGVQD (reference sequence). CDR3 nucleotides: TGCGCCGCGCCAGGGGGTCCCACCGGGGAGCTGTTTTTT. Protein: CAAPGGPTGELFF.

This clone was counted once. The chain is built from TRBV7-2 and TRBJ2-1; D call uncertain. V lost 1 base and J lost 4, with 5 bases in between. Germline V CDR1 and CDR2: SGHTA, FQGNSA. The CDR3 sequence is 13 residues long. The DNA for the CDR3 is TGTGCCAGCAGCTTAGAACAGTACAATGAGCAGTTCTTC. Translating gives CASSLEQYNEQFF.

Here the CDR3 DNA reads TGCGCCAGCAGTGAGCTTGGCAGCGGGAACACTGAAGCTTTCTTT. This codes for CASSELGSGNTEAFF. The genes are TRBV10-2 and TRBJ1-1; D not resolved. Germline values: CDR1 WSHSY, CDR2 SAAADI. The CDR3 runs to 15 residues. V was clipped by 2 bases and J by 1 base, with 11 bases between them.

V gene TRBV6-1 combines with J gene TRBJ2-7; 7 nucleotides align to TRBD2. This CDR3 has 13 residues. The V segment lost 5 bases and the J segment 3 bases; nucleotides outside the gene matches: 4. Germline-derived CDR1 and CDR2 are MNHNS and SASEGT. This chain's CDR3 is CASSWTSGYEQYF. CDR3 nucleotides: TGTGCCAGCAGTTGGACTAGTGGCTACGAGCAGTACTTC.

This chain connects TRBV4-2 to TRBJ1-5, with TRBD1 identical over 12 bases. The CDR3 loop spans 16 amino acids. Trimming cost V 3 bases and J 6 bases; bases outside gene matches: 6. The germline gives CDR1 LGHNA, CDR2 YNFKEQ. CDR3 DNA: TGTGCCAGCAGCCATGCCGGGACAGGGGGCGTTCAGCCCCAGCATTTT. This codes for CASSHAGTGGVQPQHF.